A single sample is the source of the 8 T cell receptor beta chains below, sequenced in a study of blood T cell repertoires in COVID-19. TCRdb keeps only in-frame clones here, not all; method: immunoSEQ multiplex PCR. The sample consists of hundreds of thousands of clones, about 88% of them appearing once. The sequenced sample consisted of PBMCs or T cells enriched from blood (not recorded which). The receptors come from a woman aged 60-75 years in a cohort exposed to, infected with or recovered from COVID-19 (not recorded which).

The chain combines TRBV7-3 with TRBJ1-1; D unresolved. The V gene's germline CDR1 is SGHTA and CDR2 FQGTGA. The germline V and J ends were trimmed by 5 bases and 1 base, with 8 bases remaining between them. The CDR3 loop spans 13 amino acids. CDR3 in DNA: TGTGCCAGCAGCCGAGGAACGAACACTGAAGCTTTCTTT. Protein product: CASSRGTNTEAFF.

J is TRBJ2-3 and V is TRBV19, with 9 bases fitting TRBD2. Unmatched junction bases numbered 4, after V lost 3 bases and J lost 3 bases. Per germline, CDR1 LNHDA and CDR2 SQIVND (reference sequence). The CDR3 extends over 15 amino acids. The CDR3 DNA follows: TGTGCCAGTAGTATCGGCGGGAGGGTGACAGATACGCAGTATTTT. The encoded protein is CASSIGGRVTDTQYF.

This chain joins TRBV28 and TRBJ1-1; D is possibly TRBD1 (6 bases). The CDR3 is 14 residues long. In germline, CDR1 is MDHEN, CDR2 SYDVKM. V was cut by 5 bases and J by 5 bases, with 15 bases left in between. The CDR3 here is CASSPARGKTEAFF. The CDR3 DNA reads as TGTGCCAGCAGTCCCGCCAGGGGAAAGACTGAAGCTTTCTTT.

V is TRBV4-2 and J is TRBJ2-7; maybe TRBD1 (5 bases). V shed 3 bases and J shed 3 bases, with 9 bases lying between them. Germline CDR1 reads LGHNA; CDR2 reads YNFKEQ. CDR3 size: 13 residues. CDR3 nucleotides: TGTGCCAGCAGCCAGGGGCTAGGCTACGAGCAGTACTTC. It codes for CASSQGLGYEQYF.

The rearrangement links TRBV18 to TRBJ2-2; D ambiguous. Germline V gene data show CDR1 as KGHSH and CDR2 as LQKENI. V lost 2 bases, J lost 7 bases, and 11 bases lay in between. The CDR3 has 14 residues. The CDR3 region is CASSPGSTHGELFF. DNA for the CDR3: TGTGCCAGCTCACCAGGCAGTACGCACGGGGAGCTGTTTTTT.

The genes are TRBV11-2 and TRBJ2-1; TRBD1 might be the D (6 bases). V was pared by 5 bases and J by 9 bases, with 17 bases between. CDR3 size: 14 residues. CDR1 SGHAT and CDR2 FQNNGV come from the germline V gene. CDR3 loop: CASSLGAGASEQFF. CDR3 DNA: TGTGCCAGCAGCCTGGGGGCGGGCGCAAGTGAGCAGTTCTTC.

This chain links TRBV19 with TRBJ2-2; D possibly corresponds to TRBD1 (5 bases). The CDR3 covers 17 residues. Trimming left V 4 bases short and J 6 bases short, with 21 bases between. Germline assignment: CDR1 LNHDA and CDR2 SQIVND (reference sequence). The CDR3 DNA is TGTGCCAGTAGTAGTTGGTCGCCAGGGCCAACAGCCGGGGAGCTGTTTTTT. Translation: CASSSWSPGPTAGELFF.

This sequence joins TRBV6-5 and TRBJ2-3; TRBD1 matches at 8 bases. CDR3 size: 15 residues. V lost 4 bases, J lost 1 base, and 4 bases stayed unmatched. Germline assignment: CDR1 MNHEY and CDR2 SVGAGI. The CDR3 sequence: CASSSTGAGTDTQYF. In nucleotides, the CDR3 is TGTGCCAGCAGTTCGACAGGGGCAGGCACAGATACGCAGTATTTT.